A selection of T cell receptor beta chains follows, all from one sample in a study of shared clonotypes between healthy human individuals. Sequenced by immunoSEQ multiplex PCR; TCRdb stores in-frame clones only, minus some. Among over a million clones listed, under 80% were seen once. Sample: memory CD4+ T cells sorted from blood. These TCRs come from a man aged 18 to 29 in good health. The CDR3 runs from the conserved cysteine through the conserved F or W. Each record gives: D gene, J gene, clone size, V gene, CDR3 protein, CDR3 DNA. A D gene is named only where the DNA matches it firmly. Size is omitted from some rows. Given values are once, few, many or a class for expanded clones.

d_call: NA
j_call: TRBJ2-7
clone_size: NA
v_call: TRBV7-9
cdr3_aa: CASGKNSGEQYF
cdr3_nt: TGTGCCAGCGGCAAAAATTCAGGGGAGCAGTACTTC

d_call: NA
j_call: TRBJ2-3
clone_size: NA
v_call: TRBV10-3
cdr3_aa: CAITAGFTDTQYF
cdr3_nt: TGTGCCATCACCGCAGGCTTCACAGATACGCAGTATTTT

d_call: TRBD2
j_call: TRBJ2-5
clone_size: few
v_call: TRBV5-4
cdr3_aa: CASSLAGGGFGETQYF
cdr3_nt: TGTGCCAGCAGCTTGGCCGGGGGAGGGTTTGGGGAGACCCAGTACTTC

d_call: NA
j_call: TRBJ2-7
clone_size: NA
v_call: TRBV6-5
cdr3_aa: CASSLRWLVVHEQYF
cdr3_nt: TGTGCCAGCAGTCTAAGATGGCTAGTTGTCCACGAGCAGTACTTC

d_call: NA
j_call: TRBJ1-1
clone_size: NA
v_call: TRBV10-2
cdr3_aa: CASQPPNGNTEAFF
cdr3_nt: TGCGCCAGCCAACCCCCTAATGGGAACACTGAAGCTTTCTTT

d_call: NA
j_call: TRBJ1-1
clone_size: NA
v_call: TRBV18
cdr3_aa: CASSPRGNTEAFF
cdr3_nt: TGTGCCAGCTCACCACGGGGGAACACTGAAGCTTTCTTT

d_call: TRBD1
j_call: TRBJ1-2
clone_size: NA
v_call: TRBV10-3
cdr3_aa: CAIRPGQGGYTF
cdr3_nt: TGTGCCATCAGACCGGGACAGGGTGGCTACACCTTC

d_call: NA
j_call: TRBJ2-7
clone_size: NA
v_call: TRBV12-5
cdr3_aa: CASGFTGSYEQYF
cdr3_nt: TGTGCTAGTGGTTTTACAGGGTCCTACGAGCAGTACTTC

d_call: NA
j_call: TRBJ2-7
clone_size: NA
v_call: TRBV5-1
cdr3_aa: CASSPVGYEQYF
cdr3_nt: TGCGCCAGCAGCCCTGTCGGCTACGAGCAGTACTTC

d_call: NA
j_call: TRBJ2-1
clone_size: NA
v_call: TRBV6-5
cdr3_aa: CASSYDGRSRNEQFF
cdr3_nt: TGTGCCAGCAGTTACGATGGGAGAAGTCGCAATGAGCAGTTCTTC

d_call: NA
j_call: TRBJ2-7
clone_size: once
v_call: TRBV10-3
cdr3_aa: CAISESVGRDHGEYF
cdr3_nt: TGTGCCATCAGTGAGTCGGTGGGGCGGGACCACGGAGAGTACTTC

d_call: NA
j_call: TRBJ1-1
clone_size: NA
v_call: TRBV7-2
cdr3_aa: CASNSLVIDTEAFF
cdr3_nt: TGTGCCAGCAACTCCCTCGTCATAGACACTGAAGCTTTCTTT

d_call: NA
j_call: TRBJ2-3
clone_size: NA
v_call: TRBV5-1
cdr3_aa: CASSSQPGTDTQYF
cdr3_nt: TGCGCCAGCAGCTCACAGCCCGGGACAGATACGCAGTATTTT

d_call: TRBD1
j_call: TRBJ1-5
clone_size: NA
v_call: TRBV6-6
cdr3_aa: CASTSTGHSNQPQHF
cdr3_nt: TGTGCCAGCACTTCGACAGGGCATAGCAATCAGCCCCAGCATTTT

d_call: NA
j_call: TRBJ1-3
clone_size: NA
v_call: TRBV4-1
cdr3_aa: CASSQQAPAYSGNTIYF
cdr3_nt: TGCGCCAGCAGCCAGCAGGCCCCTGCTTACTCTGGAAACACCATATATTTT

d_call: NA
j_call: TRBJ1-5
clone_size: NA
v_call: TRBV19
cdr3_aa: CASSRTVPSNQPQHF
cdr3_nt: TGTGCCAGTAGTAGGACAGTTCCTTCCAATCAGCCCCAGCATTTT

d_call: NA
j_call: TRBJ2-7
clone_size: NA
v_call: TRBV25-1
cdr3_aa: CASSGGAPYEQYF
cdr3_nt: TGTGCCAGCAGTGGGGGGGCGCCCTACGAGCAGTACTTC

d_call: NA
j_call: TRBJ2-3
clone_size: NA
v_call: TRBV15
cdr3_aa: CATSRDFGQGVTDTQYF
cdr3_nt: TGTGCCACCAGCAGAGATTTCGGGCAGGGAGTCACAGATACGCAGTATTTT

d_call: NA
j_call: TRBJ2-2
clone_size: few
v_call: TRBV5-4
cdr3_aa: CASSLPAGLNTGELFF
cdr3_nt: TGTGCCAGCAGCCTTCCCGCGGGACTTAACACCGGGGAGCTGTTTTTT

d_call: NA
j_call: TRBJ2-7
clone_size: NA
v_call: TRBV18
cdr3_aa: CASSPMGDLYF
cdr3_nt: TGTGCCAGCTCACCGATGGGTGATCTGTACTTC

d_call: NA
j_call: TRBJ1-4
clone_size: NA
v_call: TRBV6-6
cdr3_aa: CASSYSSKGGEKLFF
cdr3_nt: TGTGCCAGCAGTTACTCGAGTAAGGGGGGGGAAAAACTGTTTTTT

d_call: NA
j_call: TRBJ2-7
clone_size: NA
v_call: TRBV2
cdr3_aa: CASAGLNYEQYF
cdr3_nt: TGTGCCAGCGCGGGACTCAATTACGAGCAGTACTTC

d_call: TRBD1
j_call: TRBJ1-1
clone_size: NA
v_call: TRBV6-5
cdr3_aa: CASSPDRTTEAFF
cdr3_nt: TGTGCCAGCAGCCCGGACAGGACCACTGAAGCTTTCTTT

d_call: TRBD2
j_call: TRBJ2-3
clone_size: NA
v_call: TRBV5-1
cdr3_aa: CASSLGATSGSTDTQYF
cdr3_nt: TGCGCCAGCAGCTTGGGGGCCACTAGCGGGAGCACAGATACGCAGTATTTT

d_call: TRBD1
j_call: TRBJ2-2
clone_size: NA
v_call: TRBV7-2
cdr3_aa: CASSLEGTATGELFF
cdr3_nt: TGTGCCAGCAGCTTAGAAGGGACAGCCACCGGGGAGCTGTTTTTT

d_call: NA
j_call: TRBJ2-7
clone_size: NA
v_call: TRBV27
cdr3_aa: CASSSERDGAAGVRDEQYF
cdr3_nt: TGTGCCAGCAGTTCTGAGAGGGACGGGGCGGCAGGGGTGAGAGACGAGCAGTACTTC

d_call: TRBD1
j_call: TRBJ2-5
clone_size: NA
v_call: TRBV5-1
cdr3_aa: CASSFQGAAETQYF
cdr3_nt: TGCGCCAGCAGCTTTCAGGGGGCGGCAGAGACCCAGTACTTC

d_call: TRBD2
j_call: TRBJ2-3
clone_size: NA
v_call: TRBV9
cdr3_aa: CASSARTSGSRTDTQYF
cdr3_nt: TGTGCCAGCAGCGCCCGGACTAGCGGGAGCCGCACAGATACGCAGTATTTT

d_call: TRBD1
j_call: TRBJ1-1
clone_size: few
v_call: TRBV29-1
cdr3_aa: CSVAGTVGVEAFF
cdr3_nt: TGCAGCGTTGCCGGGACAGTGGGAGTTGAGGCTTTCTTT

d_call: NA
j_call: TRBJ2-2
clone_size: NA
v_call: TRBV9
cdr3_aa: CASSVGMGAGGSTGELFF
cdr3_nt: TGTGCCAGCAGCGTAGGGATGGGAGCGGGTGGAAGCACCGGGGAGCTGTTTTTT